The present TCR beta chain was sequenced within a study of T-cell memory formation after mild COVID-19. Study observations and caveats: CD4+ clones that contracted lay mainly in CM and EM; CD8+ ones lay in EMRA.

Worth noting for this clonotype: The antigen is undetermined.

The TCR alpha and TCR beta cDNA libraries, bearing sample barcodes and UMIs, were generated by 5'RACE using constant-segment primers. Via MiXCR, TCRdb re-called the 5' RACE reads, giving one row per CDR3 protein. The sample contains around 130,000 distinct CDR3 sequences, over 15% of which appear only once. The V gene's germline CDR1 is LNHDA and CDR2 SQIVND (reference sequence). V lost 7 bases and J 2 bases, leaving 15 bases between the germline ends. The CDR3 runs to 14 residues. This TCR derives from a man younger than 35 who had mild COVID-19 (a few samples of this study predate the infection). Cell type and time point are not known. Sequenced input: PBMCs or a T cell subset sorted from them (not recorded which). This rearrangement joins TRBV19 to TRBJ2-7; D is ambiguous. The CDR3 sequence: CASTPRTETYEQYV. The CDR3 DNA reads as TGTGCCAGTACCCCTCGGACCGAAACCTACGAGCAGTACGTC.